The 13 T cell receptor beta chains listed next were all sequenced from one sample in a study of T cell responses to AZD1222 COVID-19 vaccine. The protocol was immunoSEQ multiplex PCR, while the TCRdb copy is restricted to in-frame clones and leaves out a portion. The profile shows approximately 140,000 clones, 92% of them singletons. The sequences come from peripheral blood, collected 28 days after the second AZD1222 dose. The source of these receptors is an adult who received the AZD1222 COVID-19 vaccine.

The CDR3 is CASSRTGGERNYGYTF. CDR3 bases: TGTGCCAGCAGCCGGACAGGGGGTGAAAGAAACTATGGCTACACCTTC. This chain uses TRBV11-2 with TRBJ1-2, with 10 bases aligning to TRBD1. Germline loops: CDR1 SGHAT, CDR2 FQNNGV. The CDR3 runs to 16 residues. V lost 5 bases to trimming and J lost 2 bases; unmatched junction nucleotides: 8. Based on the CDR3 plus reference TRBV11-2 and TRBJ1-2, the full variable domain is EAGVAQSPRYKIIEKRQSVAFWCNPISGHATLYWYQQILGQGPKLLIQFQNNGVVDDSQLPKDRFSAERLKGVDSTLKIQPAKLEDSAVYLCASSRTGGERNYGYTFGSGTRLTVV.

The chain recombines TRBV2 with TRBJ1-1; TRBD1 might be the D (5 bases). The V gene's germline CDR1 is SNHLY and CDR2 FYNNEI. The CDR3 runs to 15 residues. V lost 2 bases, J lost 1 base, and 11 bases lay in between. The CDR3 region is CASSELGQENTEAFF. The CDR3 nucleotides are TGTGCCAGCAGTGAATTAGGACAAGAGAACACTGAAGCTTTCTTT.

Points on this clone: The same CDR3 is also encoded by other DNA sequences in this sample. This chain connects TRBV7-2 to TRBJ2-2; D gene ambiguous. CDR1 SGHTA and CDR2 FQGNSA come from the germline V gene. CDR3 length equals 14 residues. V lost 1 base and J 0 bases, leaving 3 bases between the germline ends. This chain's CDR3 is CASSLGTNTGELFF. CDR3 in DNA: TGTGCCAGCAGCTTAGGGACGAACACCGGGGAGCTGTTTTTT.

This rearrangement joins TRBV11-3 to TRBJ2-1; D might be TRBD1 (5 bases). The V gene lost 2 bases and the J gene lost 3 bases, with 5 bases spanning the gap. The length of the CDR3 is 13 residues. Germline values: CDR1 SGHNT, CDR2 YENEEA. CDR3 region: CASSLTGYNEQFF. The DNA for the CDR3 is TGTGCCAGCAGCTTAACAGGCTACAATGAGCAGTTCTTC. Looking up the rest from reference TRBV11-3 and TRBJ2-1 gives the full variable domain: EAGVVQSPRYKIIEKKQPVAFWCNPISGHNTLYWYLQNLGQGPELLIRYENEEAVDDSQLPKDRFSAERLKGVDSTLKIQPAELGDSAVYLCASSLTGYNEQFFGPGTRLTVL.

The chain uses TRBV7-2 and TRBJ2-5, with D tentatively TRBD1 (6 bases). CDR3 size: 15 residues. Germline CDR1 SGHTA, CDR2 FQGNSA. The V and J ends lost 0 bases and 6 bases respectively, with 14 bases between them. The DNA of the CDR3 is TGTGCCAGCAGCTTAGCGGGTTGGACAGAGAAGACCCAGTACTTC. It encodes CASSLAGWTEKTQYF.

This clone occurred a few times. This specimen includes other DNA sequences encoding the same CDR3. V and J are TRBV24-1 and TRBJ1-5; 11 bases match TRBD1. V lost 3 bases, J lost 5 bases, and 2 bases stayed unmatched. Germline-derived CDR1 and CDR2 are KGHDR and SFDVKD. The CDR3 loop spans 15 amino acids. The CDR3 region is CATSDGTGGDQPQHF. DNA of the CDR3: TGTGCCACCAGTGATGGGACAGGGGGGGATCAGCCCCAGCATTTT.

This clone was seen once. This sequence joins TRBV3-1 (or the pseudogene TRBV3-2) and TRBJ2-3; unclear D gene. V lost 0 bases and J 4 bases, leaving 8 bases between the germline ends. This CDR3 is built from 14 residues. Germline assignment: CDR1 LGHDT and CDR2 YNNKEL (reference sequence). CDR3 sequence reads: CASSQEPIPDTQYF. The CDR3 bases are TGTGCCAGCAGCCAAGAGCCGATCCCAGATACGCAGTATTTT.

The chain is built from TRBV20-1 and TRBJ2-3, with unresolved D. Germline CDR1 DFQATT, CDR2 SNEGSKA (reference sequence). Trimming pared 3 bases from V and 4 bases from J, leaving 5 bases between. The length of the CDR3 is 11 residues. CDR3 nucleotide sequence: TGCAGTGCTAGTTGGGCAGATACGCAGTATTTT. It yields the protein CSASWADTQYF.

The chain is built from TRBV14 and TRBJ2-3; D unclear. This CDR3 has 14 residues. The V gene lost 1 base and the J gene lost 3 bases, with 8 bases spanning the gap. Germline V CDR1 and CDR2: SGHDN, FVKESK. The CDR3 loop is CASSQGIVTDTQYF. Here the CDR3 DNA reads TGTGCCAGCAGCCAAGGAATAGTAACAGATACGCAGTATTTT.

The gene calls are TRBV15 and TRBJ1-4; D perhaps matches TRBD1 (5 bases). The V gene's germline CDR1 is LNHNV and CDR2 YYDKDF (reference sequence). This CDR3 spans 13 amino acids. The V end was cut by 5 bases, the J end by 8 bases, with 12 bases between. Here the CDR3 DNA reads TGTGCCACCAGCCGGGACCCAACCGAAAAACTGTTTTTT. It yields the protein CATSRDPTEKLFF. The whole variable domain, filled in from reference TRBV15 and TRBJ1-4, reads DAMVIQNPRYQVTQFGKPVTLSCSQTLNHNVMYWYQQKSSQAPKLLFHYYDKDFNNEADTPDNFQSRRPNTSFCFLDIRSPGLGDTAMYLCATSRDPTEKLFFGSGTQLSVL.

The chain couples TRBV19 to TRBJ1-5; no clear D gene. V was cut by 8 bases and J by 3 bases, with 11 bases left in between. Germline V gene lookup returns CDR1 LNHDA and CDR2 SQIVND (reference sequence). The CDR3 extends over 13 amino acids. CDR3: CASSRSINQPQHF. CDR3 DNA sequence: TGTGCCAGTTCGCGTTCTATCAATCAGCCCCAGCATTTT. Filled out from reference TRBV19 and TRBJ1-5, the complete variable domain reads DGGITQSPKYLFRKEGQNVTLSCEQNLNHDAMYWYRQDPGQGLRLIYYSQIVNDFQKGDIAEGYSVSREKKESFPLTVTSAQKNPTAFYLCASSRSINQPQHFGDGTRLSIL.

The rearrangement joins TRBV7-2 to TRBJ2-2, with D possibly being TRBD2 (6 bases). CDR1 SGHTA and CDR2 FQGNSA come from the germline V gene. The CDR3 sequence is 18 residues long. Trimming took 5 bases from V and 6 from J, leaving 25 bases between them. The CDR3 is CASSLPALRRGSAGELFF. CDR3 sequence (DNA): TGTGCCAGCAGCCTCCCAGCCTTGCGGAGGGGAAGCGCCGGGGAGCTGTTTTTT. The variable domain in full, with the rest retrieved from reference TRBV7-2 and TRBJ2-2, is GAGVSQSPSNKVTEKGKDVELRCDPISGHTALYWYRQSLGQGLEFLIYFQGNSAPDKSGLPSDRFSAERTGGSVSTLTIQRTQQEDSAVYLCASSLPALRRGSAGELFFGEGSRLTVL.

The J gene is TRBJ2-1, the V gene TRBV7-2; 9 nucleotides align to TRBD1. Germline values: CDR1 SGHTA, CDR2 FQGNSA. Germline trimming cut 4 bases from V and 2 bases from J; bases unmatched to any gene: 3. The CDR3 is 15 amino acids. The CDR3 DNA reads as TGTGCCAGCAGCTCCCGACAGGGGGCCTACAATGAGCAGTTCTTC. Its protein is CASSSRQGAYNEQFF.